A single sample gave rise to the 23 T cell receptor beta chains below, sequenced in a study of low-dose radiotherapy and immunotherapy resistance in tumors. Primers targeting TRAV and TRBV primed first-strand cDNA, covering alpha and beta chains. Both a constant-region primer and a V-primer adapter served to amplify TCRs across 20 PCR cycles. TCRdb redid the calling of the reads with MiXCR, one entry per CDR3 protein. Of 70,000 to 90,000 distinct CDR3 sequences listed, about 18% are singletons. Time point here: before trial treatment. The specimen was PBMCs, collected before treatment. These receptors all come from a male donor with prostate cancer.

Remarks on this clonotype: It is likely a read error: a sequence one base away is far more abundant. The chain links TRBV7-8 to TRBJ2-3; 14 bases map to TRBD2. CDR3 size: 18 residues. The germline gives CDR1 SGHVS, CDR2 FQNEAQ. The CDR3 nucleotides are TGTGCCTGCAGCTTCGGGACTAGCGGGGGCCCTAGACAAGATACGCAGTATTTT. Its translation: CACSFGTSGGPRQDTQYF. Complete variable domain (other parts from reference TRBV7-8 and TRBJ2-3): GAGVSQSPRYKVAKRGQDVALRCDPISGHVSLFWYQQALGQGPEFLTYFQNEAQLDKSGLPSDRFFAERPEGSVSTLKIQRTQQEDSAVYLCACSFGTSGGPRQDTQYFGPGTRLTVL.

This clonotype showed up many times. V usage is TRBV6-2 or TRBV6-3 and J usage is TRBJ2-3; weak D call: TRBD1 (5 bases). CDR1 MNHEY and CDR2 SVGEGT come from the germline V gene. The CDR3 totals 15 residues. The germline V and J ends were trimmed by 5 bases and 6 bases, with 18 bases remaining between them. Here the CDR3 reads CASSEPGRVPDTQYF. DNA for the CDR3: TGTGCCAGCAGTGAACCCGGCAGGGTCCCCGATACGCAGTATTTT.

This clonotype has at least ten counts. The chain links TRBV7-2 to TRBJ2-3; TRBD2 matches 8 bases. V lost 2 bases to trimming and J lost 3 bases; unmatched junction nucleotides: 7. The CDR3 loop spans 16 amino acids. Per the germline V gene, CDR1 is SGHTA and CDR2 is FQGNSA. In DNA, the CDR3 is TGTGCCAGCAGCTTACGGGGTAGCGGGGTAACAGATACGCAGTATTTT. Translated, it gives CASSLRGSGVTDTQYF.

On this clonotype: A far more abundant clone sits one base away, making this likely a read error. The chain links TRBV6-6 to TRBJ2-7, with D tentatively TRBD2 (5 bases). The CDR3 totals 17 residues. The V end lost 2 bases, the J end lost 7 bases, and 24 bases lay between the germline ends. CDR1 and CDR2 from the germline V gene are MNHNY and SVGAGI (reference sequence). The CDR3 DNA follows: TGTGCCAGCAGTTACCCTTCGACTACTCTGATCGACAATGAGCAGTACTTC. It yields the protein CASSYPSTTLIDNEQYF.

This clonotype appeared many times. The chain employs TRBV5-6 and TRBJ1-6; D not certain. Germline assignment: CDR1 SGHDT and CDR2 YYEEEE. V lost 3 bases and J 0 bases, leaving 16 bases between the germline ends. The CDR3 contains 18 residues. CDR3 in amino acids: CASSSFRLESSYNSPLHF. The CDR3 coding sequence is TGTGCCAGCAGCTCCTTCCGGCTCGAGAGCTCCTATAATTCACCCCTCCACTTT.

This clonotype was counted many times. The chain carries TRBV5-1 and TRBJ1-2, with D perhaps TRBD1 (5 bases). V lost 1 base and J 0 bases, leaving 7 bases between the germline ends. Germline CDR1 SGHRS, CDR2 YFSETQ. CDR3 length: 14 residues. CDR3 nucleotides: TGCGCCAGCAGCTTGTCGACAGCTAACTATGGCTACACCTTC. Its translation is CASSLSTANYGYTF.

This clonotype was recorded many times. This chain links TRBV2 with TRBJ2-5; TRBD2 aligns across 12 bases. Per the germline V gene, CDR1 is SNHLY and CDR2 is FYNNEI. With V trimmed by 6 bases and J by 7 bases, 12 bases remained unmatched. This CDR3 contains 16 residues. CDR3 region: CASRPRTSGDQGTQYF. CDR3 in DNA: TGTGCCAGCAGACCCCGGACTAGCGGGGACCAGGGGACCCAGTACTTC.

The genes are TRBV5-1 and TRBJ1-1, with 8 bases aligning to TRBD1. Losses at the gene ends were 5 bases for V and 0 bases for J; bases not matched to a gene: 6. The CDR3 runs to 15 residues. Germline assignment: CDR1 SGHRS and CDR2 YFSETQ. The chain's CDR3 is CASSRDRQMNTEAFF. The CDR3 DNA sequence: TGCGCCAGCAGTCGGGACAGGCAAATGAACACTGAAGCTTTCTTT.

This clonotype was picked up many times. The chain couples TRBV5-1 to TRBJ2-1, with TRBD2 matching 13 bases. The V segment lost 4 bases and the J segment 8 bases; nucleotides outside the gene matches: 0. The CDR3 totals 13 residues. CDR1 and CDR2 (germline): SGHRS, YFSETQ. CDR3 bases: TGCGCCAGCAGCGGACTAGCGGGGGATGAGCAGTTCTTC. This gives the protein CASSGLAGDEQFF.

With regard to this clonotype: Germline and junction disagree at one end, which may indicate a read error. The chain has TRBV7-7 and TRBJ2-1, with TRBD2 matching 14 bases. The CDR3 has 17 residues. Germline CDR1 is SSHAT and CDR2 is FNYEAQ (reference sequence). The DNA for the CDR3 is TGTGCTAGCAGCCTGGGGACTAGCGGGGGATTGTACAATGAGCAGTTCTTC. Residues: CASSLGTSGGLYNEQFF. Full variable domain (remainder filled in from reference TRBV7-7 and TRBJ2-1): GAGVSQSPRYKVTKRGQDVTLRCDPISSHATLYWYQQALGQGPEFLTYFNYEAQPDKSGLPSDRFSAERPEGSISTLTIQRTEQRDSAMYRCASSLGTSGGLYNEQFFGPGTRLTVL.

This clonotype was counted only a few times. The J gene is TRBJ2-5, the V gene TRBV3-1; D is undetermined. Germline loops: CDR1 LGHDT, CDR2 YNNKEL (reference sequence). Deletions cut 4 bases from V and 2 bases from J, with 11 bases between. The CDR3 is 14 residues long. The CDR3 DNA reads TGTGCCAGCAGCCGATACAAAGCTCAAGAGACCCAGTACTTC. Translation gives CASSRYKAQETQYF.

This clonotype has just a few counts. The chain recombines TRBV7-1 with TRBJ2-3; 13 nucleotides align to TRBD2. TRBV7-1 is sorted into the ORF group, with uncertain function. The length of the CDR3 is 16 residues. With 5 bases clipped from V and 10 bases from J, the junction kept 12 bases outside the gene matches. CDR3 nucleotides: TGTGCCAGCAGCCCTAGCCCGGGGACTAGCGGGGTTGCGCAGTATTTT. The encoded protein is CASSPSPGTSGVAQYF.

The sample holds many counts of this clonotype. The genes are TRBV10-2 and TRBJ2-7, with D perhaps TRBD1 or TRBD2 (7 bases each). Germline lookup yields CDR1 WSHSY and CDR2 SAAADI. V lost 0 bases and J lost 3, with 18 bases in between. The CDR3 covers 17 residues. The CDR3 DNA reads TGCGCCAGCAGTGAGTCGAGCGGGGCAGGGGGAGACTACGAGCAGTACTTC. It is translated as CASSESSGAGGDYEQYF.

V gene TRBV20-1 combines with J gene TRBJ2-1, with 10 bases that match TRBD2. V was clipped by 6 bases and J by 0 bases; unmatched bases: 8. Germline-derived CDR1 and CDR2 are DFQATT and SNEGSKA (reference sequence). There are 16 residues in the CDR3. CDR3 sequence: CSASVASGGSYNEQFF. The CDR3 nucleotides read TGCAGTGCCAGCGTGGCTAGCGGGGGCTCCTACAATGAGCAGTTCTTC.

This clonotype has ten or more counts. This sequence joins TRBV20-1 and TRBJ2-5; D uncertain. In germline, CDR1 is DFQATT, CDR2 SNEGSKA (reference sequence). This CDR3 spans 15 amino acids. Trimming took off 0 bases at V and 5 bases at J, with 16 bases between the two ends. The CDR3 nucleotides are TGCAGTGCTAGAGATGAACTCCCATCTACGGAGACCCAGTACTTC. It codes for CSARDELPSTETQYF.

The chain uses TRBV2 and TRBJ2-5; the D call may be TRBD1 or TRBD2 (6 bases each). Trimming removed 2 bases at V and 4 bases at J, with 14 bases between. Germline loops: CDR1 SNHLY, CDR2 FYNNEI. There are 15 residues in the CDR3. CDR3 protein: CASSERRRGRETQYF. CDR3 DNA sequence: TGTGCCAGCAGTGAAAGGCGGAGGGGGAGAGAGACCCAGTACTTC.

This clonotype showed up many times. The chain joins TRBV2 to TRBJ1-2; D unclear. Germline loops: CDR1 SNHLY, CDR2 FYNNEI. V was trimmed by 5 bases and J by 2 bases, leaving 6 bases between them. There are 12 residues in the CDR3. The CDR3 is CASSRDNYGYTF. The CDR3 DNA follows: TGTGCCAGCAGTCGAGACAACTATGGCTACACCTTC.

Ten or more counts support this clonotype. The genes are TRBV7-2 and TRBJ2-2; 9 bases agree with TRBD2. This CDR3 is 16 amino acids long. V lost 5 bases to trimming and J lost 4 bases; unmatched junction nucleotides: 8. Germline CDR1 is SGHTA and CDR2 is FQGNSA. The CDR3 loop reads CASSQGLAEVTGELFF. The CDR3 nucleotides read TGTGCCAGCAGCCAGGGACTAGCTGAGGTCACCGGGGAGCTGTTTTTT. Variable domain in full (rest from reference TRBV7-2 and TRBJ2-2): GAGVSQSPSNKVTEKGKDVELRCDPISGHTALYWYRQSLGQGLEFLIYFQGNSAPDKSGLPSDRFSAERTGGSVSTLTIQRTQQEDSAVYLCASSQGLAEVTGELFFGEGSRLTVL.

At least ten counts were recorded for this clonotype. The genes are TRBV18 and TRBJ1-6; 7 nucleotides align to TRBD1. Per the germline V gene, CDR1 is KGHSH and CDR2 is LQKENI. Trimming at V came to 3 bases and at J to 2 bases, leaving 10 bases not matched to a gene. CDR3 length: 18 amino acids. The CDR3 DNA reads TGTGCCAGCTCACCTCCATCGCAGGGGGGCCCCTATAATTCACCCCTCCACTTT. Protein: CASSPPSQGGPYNSPLHF.

In this sample, this clonotype turned up many times. CDR3 sequence: CAISDLTGVSGGTDTQYF. The CDR3 region has the DNA TGTGCCATCAGTGATCTAACGGGGGTCTCCGGAGGCACAGATACGCAGTATTTT. The V and J genes are TRBV10-3 and TRBJ2-3; perhaps TRBD2 as D (6 bases). The CDR3 runs 18 residues. Trimming took off 3 bases at V and 1 base at J, with 20 bases between the two ends. Germline lookup yields CDR1 ENHRY and CDR2 SYGVKD.

This clonotype was counted many times. The V gene is TRBV29-1, the J gene TRBJ2-4; D is undetermined. In germline, CDR1 is SQVTM, CDR2 ANQGSEA. This CDR3 spans 14 amino acids. V gave up 3 bases and J gave up 8 bases, with 17 bases separating them. CDR3 region: CSVDLLTGSDIQYF. As DNA, the CDR3 is TGCAGCGTTGATCTCCTCACGGGTTCGGACATTCAGTACTTC.

As for this clonotype: This sequence is one base from a far larger clone and is likely a read error. CDR3 loop: CASSPMGRGTTTDEQYF. CDR3 bases: TGTGCCAGCAGTCCTATGGGGCGGGGGACAACAACTGATGAGCAGTACTTC. The rearrangement uses TRBV6-8 and TRBJ2-7; possible D gene TRBD2, 7 bases. This CDR3 spans 17 amino acids. Germline CDR1 MNHGY, CDR2 SAAAGT. The V and J ends lost 5 bases and 7 bases respectively, with 27 bases between them.

This clonotype showed up many times. The DNA of the CDR3 is TGTGCCAGCAGGCCCGGTACGGGGACAAATTCACCCCTCCACTTT. It encodes CASRPGTGTNSPLHF. This sequence joins TRBV7-8 and TRBJ1-6; weak D call: TRBD1 (6 bases). CDR3 size: 15 residues. Trimming stripped 6 bases from V and 7 bases from J, with 16 bases between. CDR1 is SGHVS, CDR2 FQNEAQ, per germline.